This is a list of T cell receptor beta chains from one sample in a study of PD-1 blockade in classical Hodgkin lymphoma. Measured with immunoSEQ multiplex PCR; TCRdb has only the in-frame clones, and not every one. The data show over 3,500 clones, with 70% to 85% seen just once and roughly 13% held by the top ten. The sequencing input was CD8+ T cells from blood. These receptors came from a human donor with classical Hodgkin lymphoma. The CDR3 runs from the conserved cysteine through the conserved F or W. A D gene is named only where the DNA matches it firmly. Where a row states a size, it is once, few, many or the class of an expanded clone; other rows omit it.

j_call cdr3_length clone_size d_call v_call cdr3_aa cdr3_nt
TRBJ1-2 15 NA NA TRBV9 CASSPPPRDPYGYTF TGTGCCAGCAGCCCACCCCCTAGGGACCCATATGGCTACACCTTC
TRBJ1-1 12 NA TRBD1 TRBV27 CASSPGTGEAFF TGTGCCAGCAGTCCTGGGACAGGGGAAGCTTTCTTT
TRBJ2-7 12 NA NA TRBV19 CASSIEGDRYFF TGTGCCAGTAGTATAGAAGGAGACAGATATTTCTTC
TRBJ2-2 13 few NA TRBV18 CASSPANTGELFF TGTGCCAGCTCACCAGCCAACACCGGGGAGCTGTTTTTT
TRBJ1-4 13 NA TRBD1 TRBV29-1 CSVVRTGAEKLFF TGCAGCGTTGTGAGGACAGGGGCTGAAAAACTGTTTTTT
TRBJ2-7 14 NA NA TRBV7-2 CASSLVVRAYEQYF TGTGCCAGCAGCTTAGTCGTCAGAGCCTACGAGCAGTACTTC
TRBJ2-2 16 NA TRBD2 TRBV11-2 CASSRGTSGIAGELFF TGTGCCAGCAGCCGGGGGACTAGCGGGATAGCCGGGGAGCTGTTTTTT
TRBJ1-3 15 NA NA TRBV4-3 CASSQNSVAGNTIYF TGCGCCAGCAGCCAAAACAGCGTCGCTGGAAACACCATATATTTT
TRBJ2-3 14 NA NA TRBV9 CASSAWGSGDTQYF TGTGCCAGCAGCGCCTGGGGTAGCGGAGATACGCAGTATTTT
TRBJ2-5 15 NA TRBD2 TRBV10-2 CASNAAGGVQETQYF TGCGCCAGCAATGCCGCGGGAGGGGTACAAGAGACCCAGTACTTC
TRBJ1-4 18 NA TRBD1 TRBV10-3 CAISEPRGTVVSNEKLFF TGTGCCATCAGTGAGCCGCGGGGGACAGTCGTTTCTAATGAAAAACTGTTTTTT
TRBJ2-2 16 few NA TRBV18 CASSPGHSSPSGELFF TGTGCCAGCTCACCGGGACACTCCAGTCCCTCCGGGGAGCTGTTTTTT
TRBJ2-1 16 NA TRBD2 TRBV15 CATSRGRGGSYNEQFF TGTGCCACCAGCAGAGGTCGCGGGGGTTCCTACAATGAGCAGTTCTTC
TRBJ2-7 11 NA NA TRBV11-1 CASSASYEQYF TGTGCCAGCAGCGCCTCCTACGAGCAGTACTTC
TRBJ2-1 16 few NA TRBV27 CASSWSDRSSYNEQFF TGTGCCAGCAGTTGGTCCGACAGGAGCTCCTACAATGAGCAGTTCTTC
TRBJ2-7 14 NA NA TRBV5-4 CASSRDFQTYEQYF TGTGCCAGCAGCCGGGACTTTCAAACCTACGAGCAGTACTTC
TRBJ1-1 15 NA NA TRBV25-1 CASSEFGIMNTEAFF TGTGCCAGCAGTGAATTCGGGATCATGAACACTGAAGCTTTCTTT
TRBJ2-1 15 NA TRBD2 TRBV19 CASSISSGGYNEQFF TGTGCCAGTAGTATATCTAGCGGAGGCTACAATGAGCAGTTCTTC
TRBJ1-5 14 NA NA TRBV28 CASSFVVSNQPQHF TGTGCCAGCAGTTTTGTAGTTAGCAATCAGCCCCAGCATTTT
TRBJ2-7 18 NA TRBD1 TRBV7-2 CASSLLSWDRLKSYEQYF TGTGCCAGCAGCTTATTGAGTTGGGACAGATTAAAATCCTACGAGCAGTACTTC
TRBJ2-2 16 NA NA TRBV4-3 CASSQAARIRSGELFF TGCGCCAGCAGCCAAGCGGCGCGGATACGTTCGGGGGAGCTGTTTTTT
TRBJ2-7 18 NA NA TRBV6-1 CASSDVGTHYPLSYEQYF TGTGCCAGCAGTGATGTAGGGACCCACTACCCCCTCTCCTACGAGCAGTACTTC
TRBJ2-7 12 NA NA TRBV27 CASRKGSFEQYF TGTGCCAGCAGAAAAGGATCTTTCGAGCAGTACTTC
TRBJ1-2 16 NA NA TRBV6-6 CASSYDSTGFPYGYTF TGTGCCAGCAGTTACGACTCCACAGGGTTTCCCTATGGCTACACCTTC
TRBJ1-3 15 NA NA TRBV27 CASSQTQTSGNTIYF TGTGCCAGCAGTCAGACGCAAACATCTGGAAACACCATATATTTT
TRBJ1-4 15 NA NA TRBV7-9 CASSIIRPTNEKLFF TGTGCCAGCAGCATAATTCGGCCAACTAATGAAAAACTGTTTTTT
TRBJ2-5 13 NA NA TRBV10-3 CAISEFTQETQYF TGTGCCATCAGTGAGTTTACCCAAGAGACCCAGTACTTC
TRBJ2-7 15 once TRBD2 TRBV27 CASSFLSGKAYEQYF TGTGCCAGCAGTTTCCTCAGCGGGAAGGCGTACGAGCAGTACTTC
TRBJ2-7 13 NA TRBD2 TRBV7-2 CASSPRGAYEQYF TGTGCCAGCAGCCCCCGGGGGGCCTACGAGCAGTACTTC
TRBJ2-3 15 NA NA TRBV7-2 CASSLEGKSTDTQYF TGTGCCAGCAGCTTAGAGGGGAAGAGCACAGATACGCAGTATTTT
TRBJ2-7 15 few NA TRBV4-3 CASSQVATGSYEQYF TGCGCCAGCAGCCAGGTAGCGACAGGCTCCTACGAGCAGTACTTC
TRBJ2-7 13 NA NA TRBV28 CTSSSPTSYEQYF TGTACCAGCAGTTCGCCCACATCCTACGAGCAGTACTTC
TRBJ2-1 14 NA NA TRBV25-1 CASSQGQRVDEQFF TGTGCCAGCAGTCAAGGACAGAGGGTCGATGAGCAGTTCTTC
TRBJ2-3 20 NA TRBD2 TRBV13 CASSINEGLTGTISTDTQYF TGTGCCAGCAGTATAAATGAGGGGTTAACCGGGACTATTAGCACAGATACGCAGTATTTT
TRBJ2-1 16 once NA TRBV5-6 CASSLYDGTSYNEQFF TGTGCCAGCAGCTTGTATGACGGCACCTCCTACAATGAGCAGTTCTTC
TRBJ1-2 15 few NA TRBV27 CASSFYSGAPAGYTF TGTGCCAGCAGTTTCTATTCCGGGGCACCGGCCGGCTACACCTTC
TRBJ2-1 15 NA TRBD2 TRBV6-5 CASRSPGLAHNEQFF TGTGCCAGCAGATCGCCGGGACTAGCCCACAATGAGCAGTTCTTC
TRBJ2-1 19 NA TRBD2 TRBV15 CATSLRLAGVPFSYNEQFF TGTGCCACCAGCCTACGTTTAGCGGGAGTCCCCTTCTCCTACAATGAGCAGTTCTTC
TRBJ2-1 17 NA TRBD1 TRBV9 CASSPSQGTSTYNEQFF TGTGCCAGCAGCCCCTCACAGGGGACGAGTACCTACAATGAGCAGTTCTTC
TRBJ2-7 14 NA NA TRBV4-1 CASSETLGTYEQYF TGCGCCAGCAGTGAGACTCTCGGGACCTACGAGCAGTACTTC
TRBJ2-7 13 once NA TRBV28 CASSFAGRYEQYF TGTGCCAGCAGTTTTGCGGGACGCTACGAGCAGTACTTC
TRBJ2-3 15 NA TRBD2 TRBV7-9 CASSSTSGSGDTQYF TGTGCCAGCAGCTCGACTAGCGGGAGCGGAGATACGCAGTATTTT
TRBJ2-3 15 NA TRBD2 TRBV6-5 CASSTFAGAKDTQYF TGTGCCAGCAGCACCTTTGCGGGAGCGAAAGATACGCAGTATTTT
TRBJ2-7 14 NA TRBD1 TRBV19 CASSPWTGSYEQYF TGTGCCAGTAGTCCCTGGACAGGATCCTACGAGCAGTACTTC
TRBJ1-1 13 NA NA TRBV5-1 CASSEWMNTEAFF TGCGCCAGCTCCGAGTGGATGAACACTGAAGCTTTCTTT
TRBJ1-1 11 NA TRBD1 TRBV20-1 CSGQGDTEAFF TGCAGCGGACAGGGCGACACTGAAGCTTTCTTT
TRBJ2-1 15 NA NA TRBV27 CASRPVVSPYNEQFF TGTGCCAGCAGGCCGGTAGTATCCCCCTACAATGAGCAGTTCTTC